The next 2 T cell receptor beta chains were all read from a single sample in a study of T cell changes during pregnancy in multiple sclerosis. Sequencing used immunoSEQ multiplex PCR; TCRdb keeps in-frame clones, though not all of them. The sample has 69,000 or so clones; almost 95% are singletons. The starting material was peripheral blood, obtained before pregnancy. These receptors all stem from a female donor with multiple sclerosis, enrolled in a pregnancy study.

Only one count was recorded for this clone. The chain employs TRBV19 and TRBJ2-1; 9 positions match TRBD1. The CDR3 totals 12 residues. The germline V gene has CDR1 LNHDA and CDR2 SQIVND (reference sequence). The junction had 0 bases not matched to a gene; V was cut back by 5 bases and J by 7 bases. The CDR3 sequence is CASSGQGNEQFF. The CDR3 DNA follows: TGTGCCAGTAGTGGACAGGGGAATGAGCAGTTCTTC. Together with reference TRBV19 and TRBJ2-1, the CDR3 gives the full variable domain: DGGITQSPKYLFRKEGQNVTLSCEQNLNHDAMYWYRQDPGQGLRLIYYSQIVNDFQKGDIAEGYSVSREKKESFPLTVTSAQKNPTAFYLCASSGQGNEQFFGPGTRLTVL.

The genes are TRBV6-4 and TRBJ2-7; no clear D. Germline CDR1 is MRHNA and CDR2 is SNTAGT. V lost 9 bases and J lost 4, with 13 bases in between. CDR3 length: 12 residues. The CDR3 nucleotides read TGTGCCAGACCCCCGACCGGGTACGAGCAGTACTTC. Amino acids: CARPPTGYEQYF.